This T cell receptor (beta chain) was found in a study of T cell changes during pregnancy in multiple sclerosis. Looked up from germline, CDR1 is LNHDA and CDR2 is SQIVND (reference sequence). This CDR3 is 14 amino acids long. V was pared by 1 base and J by 2 bases, with 2 bases of the junction left unmatched. The method was immunoSEQ multiplex PCR; TCRdb's version includes in-frame clones alone and lacks a portion of them. This sample yields over 25,000 clones, of which around nine tenths are seen a single time; 5% to 7.5% belongs to the top ten. Source: CD8+ T cells from peripheral blood mononuclear cells, taken before pregnancy. The V gene is TRBV19, the J gene TRBJ2-7, with 7 bases fitting TRBD2. This TCR derives from a female donor with multiple sclerosis, enrolled in a pregnancy study. This CDR3 reads CASSIGGGTYEQYF. The DNA of the CDR3 is TGTGCCAGTAGTATAGGGGGAGGGACCTACGAGCAGTACTTC.